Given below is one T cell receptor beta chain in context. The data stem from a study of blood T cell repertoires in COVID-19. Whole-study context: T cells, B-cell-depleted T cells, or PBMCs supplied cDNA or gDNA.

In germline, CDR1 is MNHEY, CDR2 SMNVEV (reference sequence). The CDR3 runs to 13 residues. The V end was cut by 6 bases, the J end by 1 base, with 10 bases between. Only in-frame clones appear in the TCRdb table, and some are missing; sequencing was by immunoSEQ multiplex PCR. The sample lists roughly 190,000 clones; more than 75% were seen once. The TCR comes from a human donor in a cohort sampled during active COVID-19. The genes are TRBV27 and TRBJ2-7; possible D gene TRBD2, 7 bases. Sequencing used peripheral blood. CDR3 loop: CASRRGHSYEQYF. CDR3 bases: TGTGCCAGCAGGCGGGGGCATTCCTACGAGCAGTACTTC.